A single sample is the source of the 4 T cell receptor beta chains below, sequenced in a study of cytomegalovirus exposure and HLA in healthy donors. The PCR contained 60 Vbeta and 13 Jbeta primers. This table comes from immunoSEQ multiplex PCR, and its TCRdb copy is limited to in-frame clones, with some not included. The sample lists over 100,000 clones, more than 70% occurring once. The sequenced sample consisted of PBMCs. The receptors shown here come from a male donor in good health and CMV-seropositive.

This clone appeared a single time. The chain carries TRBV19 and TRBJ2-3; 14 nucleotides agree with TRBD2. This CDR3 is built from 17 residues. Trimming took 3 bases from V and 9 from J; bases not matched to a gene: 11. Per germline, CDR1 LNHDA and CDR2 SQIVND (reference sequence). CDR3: CASSIRLAGGPPGTQYF. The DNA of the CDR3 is TGTGCCAGTAGTATTAGACTAGCGGGAGGGCCCCCCGGAACGCAGTATTTT.

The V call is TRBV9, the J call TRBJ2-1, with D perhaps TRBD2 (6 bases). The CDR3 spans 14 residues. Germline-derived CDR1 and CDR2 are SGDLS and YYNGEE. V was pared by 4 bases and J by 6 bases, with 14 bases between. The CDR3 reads CASSIRLGSNEQFF. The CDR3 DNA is TGTGCCAGCAGCATACGACTAGGGTCCAATGAGCAGTTCTTC.

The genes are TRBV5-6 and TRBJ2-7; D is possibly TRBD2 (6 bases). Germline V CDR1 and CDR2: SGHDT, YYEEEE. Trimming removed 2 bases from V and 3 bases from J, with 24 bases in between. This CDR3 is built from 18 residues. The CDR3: CASSFFLATGAVYYEQYF. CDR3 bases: TGTGCCAGCAGCTTCTTCCTTGCGACGGGAGCCGTGTACTACGAGCAGTACTTC.

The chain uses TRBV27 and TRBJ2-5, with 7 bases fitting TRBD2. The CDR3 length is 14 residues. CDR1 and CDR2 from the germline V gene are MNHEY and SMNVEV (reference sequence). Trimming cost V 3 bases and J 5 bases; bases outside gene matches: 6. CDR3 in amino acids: CASSFRQGGETQYF. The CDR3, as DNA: TGTGCCAGCAGTTTTAGGCAGGGAGGGGAGACCCAGTACTTC.